This TCR beta chain was profiled in a study of CD4 and CD8 cells across lung adenocarcinoma regions. This clonotype came up many times. Via MiXCR, TCRdb re-called the PCR reads, giving one row per CDR3 protein. The repertoire includes about 27,000 distinct CDR3 sequences, 50% to 55% of them detected once, and about half sits in the top ten. The CDR3 is 15 residues long. Germline V gene sequence: CDR1 MNHNS, CDR2 SASEGT. Trimming took 5 bases from V and 8 from J, leaving 16 bases between them. The J gene is TRBJ1-6, the V gene TRBV6-1; no definite D call. Material: CD8+ T cells from the center of a lung tumor. The TCR was taken from a male donor with lung adenocarcinoma. The CD4 and CD8 labels of this study may be unreliable. The CDR3 sequence: CASSPYLDHYSPLHF. In DNA, the CDR3 is TGTGCCAGCAGTCCGTACTTAGACCACTATTCACCCCTCCACTTT.